This TCR beta chain appears in the sequencing data of a study of T-cell reconstitution after alpha-beta-depleted transplantation in children. Details on this clonotype: Its specificity is not known.

A library of TCRbeta sequences, prepared with unique molecular identifiers, was generated. MiXCR, run by TCRdb on the PCR reads, gives a single entry per CDR3 protein. The sample yields 250,000 to 400,000 distinct CDR3 sequences, roughly 25% seen once. Germline-derived CDR1 and CDR2 are LGHNA and YNFKEQ. CDR3 length equals 16 residues. The V segment lost 1 base and the J segment 12 bases; nucleotides outside the gene matches: 8. Study-wide results and limits: Elevated TCRbeta diversity at day 60 was traced, in some patients, to surviving recipient T cells and thymic progenitors. About two months after transplant, alpha-beta T cells reportedly came from several hundred expanded graft clones. Among T cells one year after transplant, newly produced cells accounted for most counts and diversity.

This chain uses TRBV4-2 with TRBJ2-1; 14 bases match TRBD2. The receptor was isolated from a male patient under 18 who had a stem cell transplant for acute lymphoblastic leukemia, so the T cells may come from the graft donor. Sequences were derived from PBMCs, mostly from graft donor cells, sampled 180 days after TCRalphabeta/CD19-depleted stem cell transplant. The CDR3 region has the DNA TGTGCCAGCAGCCAAGTCGGACTAGCGGGAGGTTGGGGGCAGTTCTTC. This sequence encodes CASSQVGLAGGWGQFF.